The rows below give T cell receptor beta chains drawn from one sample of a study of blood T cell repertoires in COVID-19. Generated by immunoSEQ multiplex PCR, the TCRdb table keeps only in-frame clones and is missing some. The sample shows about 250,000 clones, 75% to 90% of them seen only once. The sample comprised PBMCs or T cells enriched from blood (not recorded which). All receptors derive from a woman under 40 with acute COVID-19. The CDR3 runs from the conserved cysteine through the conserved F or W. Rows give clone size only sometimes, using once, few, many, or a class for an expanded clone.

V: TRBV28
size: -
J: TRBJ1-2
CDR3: CASTEESRGYTF

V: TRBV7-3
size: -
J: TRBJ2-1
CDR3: CASSPGTGAGNEQFF

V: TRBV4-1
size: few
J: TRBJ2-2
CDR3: CASSGKLAGVTGELFF

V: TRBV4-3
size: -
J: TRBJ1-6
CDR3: CASSQEGQDHSPLHF

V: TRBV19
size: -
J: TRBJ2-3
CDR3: CASTGQASTDTQYF

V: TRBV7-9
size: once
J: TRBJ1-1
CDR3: CASSFFQDTEAFF

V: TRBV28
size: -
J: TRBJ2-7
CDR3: CASSRSGTAFGEQYF

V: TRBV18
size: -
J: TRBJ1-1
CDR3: CASSLARRQAAFF

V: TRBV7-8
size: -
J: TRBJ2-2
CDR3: CASSLIETGELFF

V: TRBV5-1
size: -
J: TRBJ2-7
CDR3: CASSLAGRGGITYEQYF

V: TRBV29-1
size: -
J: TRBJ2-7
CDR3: CSVEAGQGASSYEQYF

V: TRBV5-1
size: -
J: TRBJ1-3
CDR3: CASSLVGQTTSGNTIYF

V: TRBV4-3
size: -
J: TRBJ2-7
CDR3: CASSQEGRGRINEQYF

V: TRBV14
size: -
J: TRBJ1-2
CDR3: CASSQGRFYGYTF

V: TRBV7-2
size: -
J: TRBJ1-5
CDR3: CASSSDRARYQPQHF

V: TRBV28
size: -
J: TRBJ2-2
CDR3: CASSFHPGGYTGELFF

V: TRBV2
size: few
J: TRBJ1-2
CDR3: CASSIRDINYGYTF

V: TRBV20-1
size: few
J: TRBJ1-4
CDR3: CSAILGGELFF

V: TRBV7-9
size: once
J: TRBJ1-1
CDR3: CASSLRGPMNTEAFF

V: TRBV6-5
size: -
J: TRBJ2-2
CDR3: CASRNPVGENGELFF

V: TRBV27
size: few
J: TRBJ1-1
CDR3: CASSEPGALNTEAFF

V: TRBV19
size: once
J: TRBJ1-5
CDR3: CASTLGGQPQHF

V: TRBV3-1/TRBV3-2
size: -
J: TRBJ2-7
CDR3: CASSPSSSVSEQYF

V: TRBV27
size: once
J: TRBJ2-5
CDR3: CASSSYEPGDETQYF

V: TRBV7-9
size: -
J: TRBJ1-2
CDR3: CASSLDSDGYTF

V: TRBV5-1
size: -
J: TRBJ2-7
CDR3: CASRLGTGPTYEQYF

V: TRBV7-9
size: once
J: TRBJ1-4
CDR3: CASSLRGTAGSEKLFF

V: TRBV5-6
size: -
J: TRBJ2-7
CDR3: CASSLAGSSYEQYF

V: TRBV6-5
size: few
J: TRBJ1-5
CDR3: CASSSLAGGQPQHF

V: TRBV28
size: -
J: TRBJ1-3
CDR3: CASSLKAGWAIAGNTIYF

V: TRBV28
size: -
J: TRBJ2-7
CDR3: CASSLLGAYEQYF

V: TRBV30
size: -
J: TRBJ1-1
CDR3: CAWSRDRGRRNTEAFF

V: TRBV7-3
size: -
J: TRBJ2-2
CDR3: CASRRRDRANTGELFF

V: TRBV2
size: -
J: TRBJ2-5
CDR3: CASTMRETQYF

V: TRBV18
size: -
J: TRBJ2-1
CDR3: CASSPQGLTYNEQFF

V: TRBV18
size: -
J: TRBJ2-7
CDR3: CASSPRMGQGVHEQYF